This section outlines one T cell receptor beta chain sequence together with its context. Its antigen is as yet unknown. CDR1 is MNHEY, CDR2 SVGAGI, per germline. This CDR3 is built from 15 residues. Between the trimmed V and J ends, which lost 1 base and 4 bases, there was a span of 13 bases. This entry belongs to a study of CD8+ T cells in alopecia areata. The sample's treatment: oral pan-JAK inhibitor, 5-10 mg twice daily. Overall study findings and caveats: The link between baseline CD8+ expansion and response remains uncertain with one nonresponder.

Following extraction, RNA underwent reverse transcription to cDNA, which served as the sequencing template. Here immunoSEQ multiplex PCR was the method, and the copy in TCRdb shows in-frame clones only, minus some. The sample comprises roughly 140,000 clones, 82% of which are singletons, and approximately 25% rests with the top ten. The J gene is TRBJ1-2, the V gene TRBV6-5, with D possibly TRBD1 on 6 matching bases. The sample in question was CD8+ T cells sorted from blood, obtained at week 4, from a patient treated with tofacitinib. This clonotype was obtained from a human donor with alopecia areata. As DNA, the CDR3 is TGTGCCAGCAGTTACTTACAGGGTGGTGGCTATGGCTACACCTTC. Its translation: CASSYLQGGGYGYTF.